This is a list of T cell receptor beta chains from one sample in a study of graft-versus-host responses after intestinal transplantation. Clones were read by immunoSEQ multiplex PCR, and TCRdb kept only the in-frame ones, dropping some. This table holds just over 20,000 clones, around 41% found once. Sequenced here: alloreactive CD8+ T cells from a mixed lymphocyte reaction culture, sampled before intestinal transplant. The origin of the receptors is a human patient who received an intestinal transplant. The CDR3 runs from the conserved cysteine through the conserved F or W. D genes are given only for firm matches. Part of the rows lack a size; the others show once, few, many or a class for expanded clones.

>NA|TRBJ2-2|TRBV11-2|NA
TGTGCCAGCAGTGAGTACACCGGGGAGCTGTTTTTT
CASSEYTGELFF
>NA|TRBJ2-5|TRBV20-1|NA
TGCAGTGCTAGAGAGACCCAGTACTTC
CSARETQYF
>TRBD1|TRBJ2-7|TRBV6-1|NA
TGTGCCAGCAGGACCGGGACAGGGTTGGTTGAGCAGTACTTC
CASRTGTGLVEQYF
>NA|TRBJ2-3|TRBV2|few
TGTGCCGACGGACTATTAACTAGCACAGATACGCAGTATTTT
CADGLLTSTDTQYF
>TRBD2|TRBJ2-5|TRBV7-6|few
TGTGCCAGCAGCTTAGCGGGTAGCGGGATCTGGGAGACCCAGTACTTC
CASSLAGSGIWETQYF
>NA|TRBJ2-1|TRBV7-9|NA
TGTGCCAGCAGCTTAGCGAGGGTTGTTGACAATGAGCAGTTCTTC
CASSLARVVDNEQFF
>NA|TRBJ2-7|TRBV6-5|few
TGTGCCAGCAGGGCCGGGACACTCAGCTCTGAGCAGTACTTC
CASRAGTLSSEQYF
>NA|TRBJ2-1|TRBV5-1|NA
TGCGCCAGCAGCTTGGGTTCGCTAGCCCCTGTGGATGAGCAGTTCTTC
CASSLGSLAPVDEQFF
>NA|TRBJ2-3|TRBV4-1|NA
TGCGCCAGCAGCCAAGTAGTGCTAGCCCCAGATACGCAGTATTTT
CASSQVVLAPDTQYF
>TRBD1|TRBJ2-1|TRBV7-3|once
TGTGCCAGCAGCTTAGACAGGGGAAGCTACAATGAGCAGTTCTTC
CASSLDRGSYNEQFF
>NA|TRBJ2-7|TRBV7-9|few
TGTGCCAGCAGCTCCCGGGACTCAACCTACGAGCAGTACTTC
CASSSRDSTYEQYF
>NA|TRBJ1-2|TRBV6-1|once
TGTGCCAGCAGTGTGGGCTCAATCTATGGCTACACCTTC
CASSVGSIYGYTF
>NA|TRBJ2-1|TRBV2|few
TGTGCCAGCAGTGAACGAGGGAGTTTCTACAATGAGCAGTTCTTC
CASSERGSFYNEQFF
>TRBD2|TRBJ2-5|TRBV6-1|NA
TGTGCCAGCAGGGCGGGAGCCCGGGGGACCCAGTACTTC
CASRAGARGTQYF
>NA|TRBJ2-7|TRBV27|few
TGTGCCAGCGGACAACTTGGACAGCAAAACTCCTACGAGCAGTACTTC
CASGQLGQQNSYEQYF
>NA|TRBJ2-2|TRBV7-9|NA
TGTGCCAGCAGCCAAAGGACAGACACCGGGGAGCTGTTTTTT
CASSQRTDTGELFF
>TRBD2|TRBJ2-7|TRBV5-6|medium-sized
TGTGCCAGCAGCTTGTGGGAGCGGGAGGTCTTCGACGAGCAGTACTTC
CASSLWEREVFDEQYF
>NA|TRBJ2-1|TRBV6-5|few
TGTGCCAGCAGTTACGTCAGGGGCCTTCTGAATGAGCAGTTCTTC
CASSYVRGLLNEQFF
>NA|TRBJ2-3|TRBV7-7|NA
TGTGCTAGCAGCTCACGATGGGCCAGCACAGATACGCAGTATTTT
CASSSRWASTDTQYF
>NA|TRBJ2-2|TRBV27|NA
TGTGCCAGCAGTTCAGGGACATCGAACACCGGGGAGCTGTTTTTT
CASSSGTSNTGELFF
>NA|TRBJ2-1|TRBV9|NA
TGTGCCAGCAGCGAAGGAGAACTCTCCTACAATGAGCAGTTCTTC
CASSEGELSYNEQFF
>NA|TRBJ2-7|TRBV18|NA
TGTGCCAGCTCACTTTCAGCGGCCTACGAGCAGTACTTC
CASSLSAAYEQYF
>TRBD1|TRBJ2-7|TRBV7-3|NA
TGTGCCAGCGGAACCGGGACAGGCTCTGAGCAGTACTTC
CASGTGTGSEQYF
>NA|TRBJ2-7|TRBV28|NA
TGTGCCAGCAGTCCAGGGTTTGTGCAGTACTTC
CASSPGFVQYF
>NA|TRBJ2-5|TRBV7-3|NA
TGTGCCAGCAGCTTAACGAACAGAGAGACCCAGTACTTC
CASSLTNRETQYF
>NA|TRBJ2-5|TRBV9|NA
TGTGCCAGCAGCCCCCCCCGCGGGCAGGCGTTAGAGACCCAGTACTTC
CASSPPRGQALETQYF
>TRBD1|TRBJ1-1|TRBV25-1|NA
TGTGCCAGCAGTGAAGCCGGGACAGCGAACACTGAAGCTTTCTTT
CASSEAGTANTEAFF
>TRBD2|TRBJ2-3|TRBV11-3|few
TGTGCCAGCAGCTTAGGCTGGACTAGCGGAAGCACAGATACGCAGTATTTT
CASSLGWTSGSTDTQYF
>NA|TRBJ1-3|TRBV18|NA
TGTGCCAGCTCACCAGGGGCCCCTCCTGGAAACACCATATATTTT
CASSPGAPPGNTIYF
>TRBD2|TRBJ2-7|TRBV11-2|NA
TGTGCCAGCAGCCGGGGGGGCTACGAGCAGTACTTC
CASSRGGYEQYF
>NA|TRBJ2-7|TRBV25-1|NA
TGTGCCAGCAGTGACCCGCTCCCTTCCAGCTACGAGCAGTACTTC
CASSDPLPSSYEQYF
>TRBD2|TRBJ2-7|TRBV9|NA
TGTGCCAGCAGCGTAGGGCCCGGGACTAGCTCCTACGAGCAGTACTTC
CASSVGPGTSSYEQYF
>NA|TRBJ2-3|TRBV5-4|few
TGTGCCAGCAGCCTGGTGACAGATACGCAGTATTTT
CASSLVTDTQYF
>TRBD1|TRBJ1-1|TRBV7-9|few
TGTGCCAGCAGCTACAGGGGATTAGCTGAAGCTTTCTTT
CASSYRGLAEAFF
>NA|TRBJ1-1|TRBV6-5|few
TGTGCCAGCACCTTCTTAAGGGGGGGTACTGAAGCTTTCTTT
CASTFLRGGTEAFF
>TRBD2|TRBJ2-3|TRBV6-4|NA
TGTGCCAGCAAGCGACTAGCGGGGGTCGCAGATACGCAGTATTTT
CASKRLAGVADTQYF
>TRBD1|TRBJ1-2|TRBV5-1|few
TGCGCCAGCAGCTTCAGGGGGGCAGCAGGCTATGGCTACACCTTC
CASSFRGAAGYGYTF
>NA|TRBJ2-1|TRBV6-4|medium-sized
TGTGCCAGCAGTGACGAACTAGCCTCCTACAATGAGCAGTTCTTC
CASSDELASYNEQFF
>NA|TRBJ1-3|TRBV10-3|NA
TGTGCCATCAGTGAGGGTGGGGGCCCCGGAAACACCATATATTTT
CAISEGGGPGNTIYF
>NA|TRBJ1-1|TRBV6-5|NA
TGTGCCAGCAGTTACAACCCTACAGCTCTGAACACTGAAGCTTTCTTT
CASSYNPTALNTEAFF
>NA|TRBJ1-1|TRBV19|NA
TGTGCCAGTAGTATAGGCCTTCGTCCCGGCGGCGCTTTCTTT
CASSIGLRPGGAFF
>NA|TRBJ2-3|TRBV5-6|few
TGTGCCAGCAGCTTGCGCCACCCCACAGATACGCAGTATTTT
CASSLRHPTDTQYF
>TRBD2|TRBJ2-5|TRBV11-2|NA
TGTGCCAGCAGCTTAGGACTAGCGGGAGTGGAGACCCAGTACTTC
CASSLGLAGVETQYF
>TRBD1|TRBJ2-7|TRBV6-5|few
TGTGCCAGCAGTTACACCGACAGGGCCGAGCAGTACTTC
CASSYTDRAEQYF
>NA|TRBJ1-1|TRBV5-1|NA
TGCGCCAGCAGACCTACTGACGCAGCTTGGGAAGCTTTCTTT
CASRPTDAAWEAFF